Listed here are 15 T cell receptor beta chains from one sample, sequenced in a study of regulatory T cells in long-lasting Graves disease. The TCR beta library used iRepertoire HTBI primers with Arm-PCR amplification of CDR3. TCRdb re-called the multiplex PCR reads through MiXCR, storing one row per CDR3 protein. This sample has under 300,000 distinct CDR3 sequences, with 20% to 25% found just once. Time point here: newly diagnosed GD, antithyroid drugs for less than 3 months. After RNA was extracted from PBMCs, the TCR library was made from it. This specimen was peripheral blood mononuclear cells (PBMCs), taken at new diagnosis, from a patient treated with antithyroid drugs. The receptors come from a female donor with Graves disease.

Points on this clonotype: A far larger clone is just one base off, so this is likely a read error. This rearrangement joins TRBV6-2 or TRBV6-3 to TRBJ1-1; 9 positions agree with TRBD1. The CDR3 covers 16 residues. CDR1 is MNHEY and CDR2 is SVGEGT in the germline V gene. Trimming removed 5 bases from V and 1 base from J; junction bases left unmatched: 8. CDR3 sequence (DNA): TGTGCCAGCAGTGGTAGACAGGGGGGGAAGAACACTGAAGCTTTCTTT. Protein sequence: CASSGRQGGKNTEAFF.

This clonotype has ten or more counts. CDR3 coding DNA: TGCGCCAGCAGCCAAAACACAGGCGCGGGGGAGCAGTACTTC. Translated, it gives CASSQNTGAGEQYF. The V gene is TRBV5-1, the J gene TRBJ2-7, with D possibly being TRBD2 (6 bases). Per germline, CDR1 SGHRS and CDR2 YFSETQ. The CDR3 has 14 amino acids. V was cut by 4 bases and J by 7 bases, with 18 bases left in between.

The table lists this clonotype with many counts. J is TRBJ2-5 and V is TRBV9; D is undetermined. Per germline, CDR1 SGDLS and CDR2 YYNGEE. This CDR3 spans 13 amino acids. Trimming stripped 2 bases from V and 0 bases from J, with 5 bases between. CDR3 region: CASSVRYQETQYF. The DNA for the CDR3 is TGTGCCAGCAGCGTTAGGTACCAAGAGACCCAGTACTTC.

This clonotype was recorded many times. This chain joins TRBV28 and TRBJ2-6; a weak D match, TRBD2 (5 bases). This CDR3 is built from 14 residues. V lost 7 bases and J lost 3, with 10 bases in between. Germline loops: CDR1 MDHEN, CDR2 SYDVKM. CDR3 protein: CASTPEVGANVLTF. The CDR3 bases are TGTGCCAGCACCCCGGAGGTTGGGGCCAACGTCCTGACTTTC.

This clonotype was seen many times. V usage is TRBV28 and J usage is TRBJ2-1; D might be TRBD2 (6 bases). There are 17 residues in the CDR3. Trimming pared 6 bases from V and 4 bases from J, leaving 22 bases between. CDR1 is MDHEN and CDR2 is SYDVKM in the germline V gene. DNA of the CDR3: TGTGCCAGCAGCACCCCGCGGGGTGGTCTCGGTTACAATGAGCAGTTCTTC. It yields the protein CASSTPRGGLGYNEQFF.

This clonotype was seen repeatedly, ten times or more. J is TRBJ1-1 and V is TRBV7-9; D gene ambiguous. The germline V and J ends were trimmed by 7 bases and 3 bases, with 12 bases remaining between them. CDR1 SEHNR and CDR2 FQNEAQ come from the germline V gene (reference sequence). This CDR3 comprises 13 residues. CDR3 residues: CASNSQIYTEAFF. DNA for the CDR3: TGTGCCAGCAACTCACAGATTTACACTGAAGCTTTCTTT.

This clonotype was seen many times. The chain employs TRBV20-1 and TRBJ2-3; no clear D. CDR1 is DFQATT, CDR2 SNEGSKA, per germline (reference sequence). This CDR3 has 13 residues. V was shortened by 3 bases and J by 1 base, with 8 bases between the two germline ends. DNA of the CDR3: TGCAGTGCTAGTACCGGCGGCACAGATACGCAGTATTTT. Translation: CSASTGGTDTQYF.

This clonotype has a count of ten or more. This chain joins TRBV7-2 and TRBJ2-3; 8 bases map to TRBD2. Germline CDR1 SGHTA, CDR2 FQGNSA. After removal of 0 bases from V and 5 bases from J, the junction contained 10 bases not matched to a gene. The CDR3 is made up of 17 amino acids. CDR3 in DNA: TGTGCCAGCAGCTTAGCCCGCGGGGGGAGGGGAAAAGATACGCAGTATTTT. It is translated as CASSLARGGRGKDTQYF.

V is TRBV2 and J is TRBJ1-5; maybe TRBD1 (6 bases). This CDR3 contains 16 residues. Trimming pared 5 bases from V and 3 bases from J, leaving 17 bases between. In germline, CDR1 is SNHLY, CDR2 FYNNEI. This CDR3 is CASSYLRGGPNQPQHF. The CDR3 DNA follows: TGTGCCAGCAGTTATCTTCGGGGGGGCCCCAATCAGCCCCAGCATTTT.

This clonotype was seen at least ten times. The CDR3 DNA is TGCAGTGCTAGAGGCCGTGGTGGGGTATACAATGAGCAGTTCTTC. It codes for CSARGRGGVYNEQFF. The V gene is TRBV20-1, the J gene TRBJ2-1; D is unresolved. The CDR3 contains 15 residues. CDR1 is DFQATT, CDR2 SNEGSKA, per germline (reference sequence). Trimming removed 1 base at V and 4 bases at J, with 14 bases between.

The sample holds many counts of this clonotype. The chain recombines TRBV6-2 or TRBV6-3 with TRBJ2-1; D unresolved. Trimming cost V 6 bases and J 2 bases, with 14 bases left between them. Germline lookup yields CDR1 MNHEY and CDR2 SVGEGT. The CDR3 contains 15 residues. As DNA, the CDR3 is TGTGCCAGCAGATTTCGACACCGACCCTACAATGAGCAGTTCTTC. Translated, it gives CASRFRHRPYNEQFF.

Comment on this clonotype: At one end, the junction sequence differs from germline, possibly due to a read error. The rearrangement uses TRBV19 and TRBJ1-5; tentatively, D is TRBD1 (5 bases). CDR3 length equals 14 residues. Germline V gene data show CDR1 as LNHDA and CDR2 as SQIVND (reference sequence). Here the CDR3 reads CASKLAGRNQSQHF. The DNA for the CDR3 is TGTGCCAGTAAATTGGCGGGGCGTAATCAGTCCCAGCATTTT.

The J gene is TRBJ2-5, the V gene TRBV20-1; TRBD2 matches at 11 bases. CDR3 length equals 17 residues. In germline, CDR1 is DFQATT, CDR2 SNEGSKA (reference sequence). The V and J ends lost 0 bases and 1 base, in that order; junction bases with no gene match: 7. The CDR3: CSARDPGLAGLQETQYF. In DNA, the CDR3 is TGCAGTGCTAGAGATCCTGGACTAGCGGGCCTCCAAGAGACCCAGTACTTC.

This clonotype was seen at least ten times. Germline and junction disagree at one end, which may indicate a read error. The chain recombines TRBV5-1 with TRBJ2-1, with 8 bases lining up with TRBD2. The CDR3 is 13 residues long. Germline CDR1 is SGHRS and CDR2 is YFSETQ. This CDR3 reads CASSPGGDNEQFF. CDR3 nucleotide sequence: TGTGCCAGCAGCCCCGGGGGGGACAATGAGCAGTTCTTC. The whole variable domain, remainder taken from reference TRBV5-1 and TRBJ2-1, is KAGVTQTPRYLIKTRGQQVTLSCSPISGHRSVSWYQQTPGQGLQFLFEYFSETQRNKGNFPGRFSGRQFSNSRSEMNVSTLELGDSALYLCASSPGGDNEQFFGPGTRLTVL.

This clonotype was seen ten or more times. This sequence joins TRBV7-7 and TRBJ2-5, with 9 bases matching TRBD2. V trimming: 5 bases; J trimming: 6 bases; junction bases outside the gene matches: 13. Germline V gene lookup returns CDR1 SSHAT and CDR2 FNYEAQ (reference sequence). The CDR3 has 16 amino acids. The chain's CDR3 is CASSPGGGGAGKTQYF. CDR3 in DNA: TGTGCCAGCAGCCCCGGGGGCGGGGGGGCCGGGAAGACCCAGTACTTC. The full variable domain, rest sourced from reference TRBV7-7 and TRBJ2-5, is GAGVSQSPRYKVTKRGQDVTLRCDPISSHATLYWYQQALGQGPEFLTYFNYEAQPDKSGLPSDRFSAERPEGSISTLTIQRTEQRDSAMYRCASSPGGGGAGKTQYFGPGTRLLVL.